The present TCR beta chain was sequenced within a study of T-cell memory formation after mild COVID-19. This clonotype was found a few times. J was trimmed by 0 bases and V by 3 bases; bases with no gene match: 9. This CDR3 comprises 17 residues. Looked up from germline, CDR1 is LNHDA and CDR2 is SQIVND (reference sequence). Using its own MiXCR run on the 5' RACE reads, TCRdb lists one record per CDR3 protein. Seen here are nearly 200,000 distinct CDR3 sequences, around 19% observed once, and the top ten hold roughly 2.6%. This sequence joins TRBV19 and TRBJ2-7; TRBD2 agrees at 9 bases. This clonotype originated in an adult woman who had mild COVID-19 (a few samples of this study predate the infection). Cell type and time point are not known. Input material: PBMCs or a T cell subset sorted from them (not recorded which). CDR3 sequence (DNA): TGTGCCAGTAGTATCACCTTAAGCGGGAGGAGCTCCTACGAGCAGTACTTC. Translated, it gives CASSITLSGRSSYEQYF.